This TCR beta chain was sequenced for a study of blood T cell repertoires in COVID-19. Two consecutive negative NP/OP PCR tests, clearance, or resolved symptoms defined Cohort 3 recovery. TCRdb's table, derived via immunoSEQ multiplex PCR, lists solely in-frame clones and lacks some. The data show 200,000 to 250,000 clones, over 75% seen once. With 1 base clipped from V and 8 bases from J, the junction kept 7 bases outside the gene matches. CDR1 is SEHNR, CDR2 FQNEAQ, per germline (reference sequence). The CDR3 is 16 residues long. This clone has a single count. The chain employs TRBV7-9 and TRBJ2-2; TRBD2 agrees at 10 bases. The sample consisted of PBMCs or T cells enriched from blood (not recorded which). The receptor was derived from a man aged 40-55 years who had recovered from COVID-19. This CDR3 is CASSLGLAGVAGELFF. The CDR3 coding sequence is TGTGCCAGCAGCTTAGGTCTAGCGGGAGTTGCGGGGGAGCTGTTTTTT.